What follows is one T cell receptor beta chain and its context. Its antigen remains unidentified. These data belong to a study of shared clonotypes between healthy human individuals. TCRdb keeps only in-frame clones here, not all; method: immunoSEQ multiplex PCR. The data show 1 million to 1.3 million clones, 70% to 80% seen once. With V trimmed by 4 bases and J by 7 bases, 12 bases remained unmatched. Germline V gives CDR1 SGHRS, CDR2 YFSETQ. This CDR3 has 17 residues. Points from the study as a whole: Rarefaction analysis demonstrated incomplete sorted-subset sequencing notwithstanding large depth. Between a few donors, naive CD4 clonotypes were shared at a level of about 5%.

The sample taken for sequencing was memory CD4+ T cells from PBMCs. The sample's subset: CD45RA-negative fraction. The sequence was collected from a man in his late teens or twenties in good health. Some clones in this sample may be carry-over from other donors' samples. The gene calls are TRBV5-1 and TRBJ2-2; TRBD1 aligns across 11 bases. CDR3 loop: CASSGTYFGTGGGELFF. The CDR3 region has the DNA TGCGCCAGCAGCGGAACCTATTTCGGGACAGGGGGCGGGGAGCTGTTTTTT.